Presented here are 6 T cell receptor beta chains from one specimen sequenced in a study of blood T cells in healthy people across ages. Using a J-beta primer mix together with a sample-barcoded 5' primer, a second PCR was run for roughly 6 to 11 cycles. A single record per CDR3 protein comes from TCRdb applying MiXCR to the 5' RACE reads. The repertoire holds about 1,000,000 distinct CDR3 sequences, with roughly 45% as singletons. Sequencing was done on a sample of blood. Receptor source: a woman aged 60-75 years in good health.

In this sample, this clonotype turned up a few times. This chain connects TRBV13 to TRBJ2-7; 8 nucleotides line up with TRBD2. V lost 1 base, J lost 5 bases, and 10 bases stayed unmatched. The CDR3 has 16 residues. Germline loops: CDR1 PRHDT, CDR2 FYEKMQ (reference sequence). CDR3: CASSLVLTGGPNEQYF. CDR3 sequence (DNA): TGTGCCAGCAGCTTAGTGCTTACGGGAGGGCCTAACGAGCAGTACTTC.

CDR3 DNA: TGTGCCAGCGCGAGGGGGCAGGTGGATACGCAGTATTTT. Translated, it gives CASARGQVDTQYF. The chain joins TRBV2 to TRBJ2-3, with 7 bases fitting TRBD1. Germline trimming cut 8 bases from V and 6 bases from J; bases unmatched to any gene: 8. The CDR3 totals 13 residues. The germline gives CDR1 SNHLY, CDR2 FYNNEI. Full variable domain (outside the CDR3, taken from reference TRBV2 and TRBJ2-3): EPEVTQTPSHQVTQMGQEVILRCVPISNHLYFYWYRQILGQKVEFLVSFYNNEISEKSEIFDDQFSVERPDGSNFTLKIRSTKLEDSAMYFCASARGQVDTQYFGPGTRLTVL.

V usage is TRBV19 and J usage is TRBJ2-3; maybe TRBD2 (6 bases). This CDR3 has 14 residues. With 5 bases removed from V and 2 bases from J, the gap between germline ends came to 11 bases. Germline CDR1 reads LNHDA; CDR2 reads SQIVND (reference sequence). The CDR3 sequence: CASSSSEITDTQYF. CDR3 sequence (DNA): TGTGCCAGTAGTTCTAGCGAGATCACAGATACGCAGTATTTT. Variable domain in full (rest from reference TRBV19 and TRBJ2-3): DGGITQSPKYLFRKEGQNVTLSCEQNLNHDAMYWYRQDPGQGLRLIYYSQIVNDFQKGDIAEGYSVSREKKESFPLTVTSAQKNPTAFYLCASSSSEITDTQYFGPGTRLTVL.

The CDR3 is CASPYEQYF. The CDR3 DNA reads TGTGCCAGCCCCTACGAGCAGTACTTC. V gene TRBV9 combines with J gene TRBJ2-4; no definite D call. The J call is doubtful: the DNA matches TRBJ2-7 better. Germline CDR1 SGDLS, CDR2 YYNGEE. This CDR3 is 9 amino acids long.

This rearrangement joins TRBV5-1 to TRBJ2-1; D might be TRBD1 or TRBD2, each matching 5 bases. Germline CDR1 reads SGHRS; CDR2 reads YFSETQ. There are 15 residues in the CDR3. With 2 bases removed from V and 10 bases from J, the gap between germline ends came to 19 bases. The CDR3 loop reads CASSLEADNLYEQFF. The CDR3 DNA reads as TGCGCCAGCAGCTTAGAAGCGGACAACCTCTACGAGCAGTTCTTC.

Details on this clonotype: A much larger clone is a single base away; this may be a read error. J is TRBJ2-5 and V is TRBV7-2, with D possibly TRBD2 on 5 matching bases. Germline V gene sequence: CDR1 SGHTA, CDR2 FQGNSA. Trimming left V 2 bases short and J 11 bases short, with 24 bases between. The CDR3 length is 16 residues. The CDR3 sequence: CASSLTLAYRYNEQYF. The CDR3 DNA is TGTGCCAGCAGCTTAACCTTAGCGTACCGCTACAATGAGCAGTACTTC.